Given below is one T cell receptor beta chain in context. Its antigen is as yet unknown. Measured with immunoSEQ multiplex PCR; TCRdb has only the in-frame clones, and not every one. The repertoire holds 70,000 or so clones, with over 75% as singletons. This CDR3 comprises 16 residues. V lost 5 bases and J lost 7, with 23 bases in between. Per germline, CDR1 SGHVS and CDR2 FQNEAQ. The sample is drawn from a study of graft-versus-host responses after intestinal transplantation. Whole-study context: Isolated intestinal, liver-intestinal, or multivisceral transplants had been given to the recipients. Tacrolimus plus steroids were given to all recipients for two to three years, preceded by anti-thymocyte globulin induction.

Study-wide results and limits: Recipient bone marrow held GvH clones, some seen earlier in ileum or blood. When patients had graft-donor T cell macrochimerism, their allografts held high graft-versus-host to host-versus-graft clonal ratios.

This TCR was recovered from a human donor who was the organ donor for an intestinal transplant. The sample consisted of unstimulated CD4+ T cells sorted from spleen or lymph node cells, taken before transplant. The gene calls are TRBV7-8 and TRBJ1-2, with D uncertain. The CDR3 protein is CASSNQVLTGSLGYTF. The CDR3 DNA reads TGTGCCAGCAGCAACCAGGTTCTTACCGGCTCTCTTGGCTACACCTTC.